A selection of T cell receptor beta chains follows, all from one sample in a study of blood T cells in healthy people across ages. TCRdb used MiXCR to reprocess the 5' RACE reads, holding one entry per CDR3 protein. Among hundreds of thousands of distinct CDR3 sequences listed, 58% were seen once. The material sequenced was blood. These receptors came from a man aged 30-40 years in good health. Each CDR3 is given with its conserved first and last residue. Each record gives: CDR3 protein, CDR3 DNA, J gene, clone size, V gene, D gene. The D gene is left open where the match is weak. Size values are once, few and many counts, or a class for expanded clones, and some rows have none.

CAIRAEYSNQPQHF | TGTGCCATCAGGGCGGAGTATAGCAATCAGCCCCAGCATTTT | TRBJ1-5 | few | TRBV10-3 | -
CASSLRDRGGALAKNIQYF | TGTGCCAGCAGCCTTCGGGACAGGGGGGGGGCACTAGCCAAAAACATTCAGTACTTC | TRBJ2-4 | - | TRBV3-1 | TRBD1
CASSPLGTGQPQHF | TGTGCCAGCAGTCCCCTCGGGACGGGGCAGCCCCAGCATTTT | TRBJ1-5 | - | TRBV27 | -
CATSRPGTKETQYF | TGTGCCACCAGCAGACCCGGGACAAAAGAGACCCAGTACTTC | TRBJ2-5 | - | TRBV15 | -
CASSQGHGLAYEQYF | TGTGCCAGCAGCCAGGGGCACGGCTTGGCCTACGAGCAGTACTTC | TRBJ2-7 | - | TRBV7-8 | -
CSARVRDEKLFF | TGCAGTGCCAGAGTGCGGGATGAAAAACTGTTTTTT | TRBJ1-4 | - | TRBV20-1 | -
CASSLLAGVVLSGANVLTF | TGTGCCAGCAGCTTATTGGCAGGGGTCGTTCTCTCTGGGGCCAACGTCCTGACTTTC | TRBJ2-6 | many | TRBV7-6 | -
CASSRPPGQPQHF | TGCGCCAGCAGTCGCCCCCCCGGTCAGCCCCAGCATTTT | TRBJ1-5 | - | TRBV5-1 | -
CSVGETEANVLTF | TGCAGCGTTGGAGAGACTGAGGCCAACGTCCTGACTTTC | TRBJ2-6 | - | TRBV29-1 | -
CASSRSVSTDTQYF | TGCGCCAGCAGTCGGAGTGTTTCGACAGATACGCAGTATTTT | TRBJ2-3 | few | TRBV5-1 | -
CASSPSGRTYEQYF | TGTGCCAGCAGCCCTAGCGGGAGAACCTACGAGCAGTACTTC | TRBJ2-7 | - | TRBV9 | TRBD2
CASQGLASLKEQFF | TGTGCCAGCCAGGGACTAGCGAGCCTCAAGGAGCAGTTCTTC | TRBJ2-1 | - | TRBV11-1 | TRBD2
CASSNRVQYGYTF | TGTGCCAGCAGTAACAGGGTACAATATGGCTACACCTTC | TRBJ1-2 | - | TRBV6-5 | -
CASSLLRGDEQYF | TGTGCCAGCAGCCTCCTACGGGGTGACGAGCAGTACTTC | TRBJ2-7 | - | TRBV28 | -
CSASTEIRGVTDTQYF | TGCAGTGCTAGTACGGAGATTCGTGGGGTCACAGATACGCAGTATTTT | TRBJ2-3 | - | TRBV20-1 | -
CSARDGHPVGGTQYF | TGCAGTGCTAGAGACGGACACCCGGTCGGTGGGACCCAGTACTTC | TRBJ2-5 | - | TRBV20-1 | -
CASSPEAGTGYNYGYTF | TGTGCCAGCAGCCCCGAGGCGGGGACAGGGTATAACTATGGCTACACCTTC | TRBJ1-2 | - | TRBV7-2 | TRBD1
CATSRGKGEQFF | TGTGCCACCAGCAGAGGGAAAGGTGAGCAGTTCTTC | TRBJ2-1 | - | TRBV15 | -
CAISGVAWGASSYEQYF | TGTGCCATCAGTGGGGTCGCCTGGGGGGCTAGCTCCTACGAGCAGTACTTC | TRBJ2-7 | few | TRBV10-3 | -
CSSGQNNEQYF | TGCAGTTCGGGACAGAACAACGAGCAGTACTTC | TRBJ2-7 | once | TRBV20-1 | TRBD1
CASSYPGAREQFF | TGTGCCAGCAGTTACCCAGGGGCGCGCGAGCAGTTCTTC | TRBJ2-1 | - | TRBV6-2/TRBV6-3 | -
CASSRDPVPEAFF | TGTGCCAGCAGTCGGGACCCGGTGCCTGAAGCTTTCTTT | TRBJ1-1 | - | TRBV6-2/TRBV6-3 | -
CASWTGRNTEAFF | TGTGCCAGCTGGACAGGACGTAACACTGAAGCTTTCTTT | TRBJ1-1 | once | TRBV6-2/TRBV6-3 | TRBD1
CASSIGRLASEQYF | TGTGCCAGCAGCATAGGCCGGTTAGCTTCCGAGCAGTACTTC | TRBJ2-7 | - | TRBV6-5 | -
CSVEVLAAAVGEAFF | TGCAGCGTTGAGGTCCTGGCGGCCGCCGTCGGGGAAGCTTTCTTT | TRBJ1-1 | - | TRBV29-1 | -
CSAGRQGSSYNEQFF | TGCAGTGCTGGAAGACAGGGTAGCTCCTACAATGAGCAGTTCTTC | TRBJ2-1 | - | TRBV20-1 | TRBD1
CASSAGGQNQPQHF | TGTGCCAGCAGCGCCGGGGGCCAGAATCAGCCCCAGCATTTT | TRBJ1-5 | once | TRBV13 | -
CASSNSAGTHGSTDTQYF | TGTGCCAGCAGCAATTCTGCGGGGACGCATGGATCCACAGATACGCAGTATTTT | TRBJ2-3 | - | TRBV21-1 | -
CASSYSGTDYQETQYF | TGTGCCAGCAGTTACTCTGGGACAGACTACCAAGAGACCCAGTACTTC | TRBJ2-5 | - | TRBV6-2/TRBV6-3 | TRBD1
CSVLMRGATSGNIQYF | TGCAGCGTTTTAATGCGGGGGGCGACCTCGGGTAACATTCAGTACTTC | TRBJ2-4 | - | TRBV29-1 | TRBD2
CSVGPTNEQFF | TGCAGCGTTGGACCAACGAATGAGCAGTTCTTC | TRBJ2-1 | few | TRBV29-1 | -
CATSRDPGEGETQYF | TGTGCCACCAGCAGAGATCCGGGAGAGGGGGAGACCCAGTACTTC | TRBJ2-5 | few | TRBV15 | -
CASSLTQGVNQPQHF | TGTGCCAGCAGTTTAACACAGGGGGTAAATCAGCCCCAGCATTTT | TRBJ1-5 | - | TRBV12-3/TRBV12-4 | TRBD1
CASSLRKPQTGPDTQYF | TGTGCCAGCAGCTTAAGGAAACCTCAGACAGGGCCAGATACGCAGTATTTT | TRBJ2-3 | - | TRBV7-8 | TRBD1
CASSRRDNEQFF | TGTGCCAGCAGCCGGAGAGACAATGAGCAGTTCTTC | TRBJ2-1 | few | TRBV7-2 | -
CAGSEAGNSNQPQHF | TGTGCCGGCAGTGAAGCTGGGAATAGCAATCAGCCCCAGCATTTT | TRBJ1-5 | - | TRBV2 | -
CASRASRAEQYF | TGTGCCAGCAGGGCTTCTAGAGCCGAGCAGTACTTC | TRBJ2-7 | - | TRBV6-6 | -
CASSRDWIANEQYF | TGTGCCAGCAGCCGGGACTGGATCGCCAACGAGCAGTACTTC | TRBJ2-7 | - | TRBV7-9 | -
CSVAVPMNTEAFF | TGCAGCGTTGCCGTGCCCATGAACACTGAAGCTTTCTTT | TRBJ1-1 | - | TRBV29-1 | -
CASSLYGADQETQYF | TGTGCCAGCAGCTTATACGGGGCGGACCAAGAGACCCAGTACTTC | TRBJ2-5 | few | TRBV7-9 | -
CASSARLAVGADTQYF | TGTGCCAGCAGCGCCCGACTAGCAGTCGGCGCAGATACGCAGTATTTT | TRBJ2-3 | - | TRBV11-3 | TRBD2